This section outlines one TCR beta chain sequence together with its context. Its binding antigen is unknown. Per-base quality was not reported, and no clone a single base away is much larger than it. The sample originates from a study of radiation and T cells in renal cell carcinoma (dated by TCRdb to 2018 to 2021). A note on the overall study: Samples came from a clinical trial, in which primary renal cell carcinomas received 15 Gy stereotactic body radiation therapy followed by nephrectomy 4 weeks later. In total, fewer than 55 samples, comprising around 25 tumors and 27 peripheral blood samples, were subjected to TCR beta sequencing. Across all 50 or so samples, 4,016,671 unique CDR3 nucleotide sequences, encoding 2,658,974 unique CDR3 amino acid sequences, were identified. On the study overall, not on this receptor specifically: The single-armed trial design could not address effects of radiation dose or scheduling on the TCR repertoire. An increase in top tumor clonotypes in blood was observed from baseline to 2 weeks post-radiation, followed by contraction by 4 weeks, which was taken to suggest transient expansion of tumor-resident clones. Because pretreatment tumor biopsies were not available, the study could not determine whether clonotypes were already present within the tumor at baseline. Tracking of blood repertoire dynamics stopped at less than 5 weeks after treatment, with no follow-up past that point.

The time point label of this sample denotes: blood 2 weeks post-SBRT. According to the study, the label for this sample's treatment or condition signals: 15 Gy SBRT to primary tumor, nephrectomy 4 weeks later. To follow tumor-enriched clonotypes, peripheral blood was collected serially from radiation-treated patients at baseline and again at 2 weeks and 4 weeks after SBRT. All patients had renal cell carcinoma with clear cell pathology. The QIAamp DNA Blood Mini Kit (Qiagen) was used to prepare genomic DNA for TCR sequencing. Only samples passing all quality control checks were included in the analyses. Relative to germline, V is missing 9 bases and J is missing 3 bases, with 17 bases of the junction outside any gene match. The CDR3 measures 17 amino acids from cysteine to phenylalanine. Only the CDR3 DNA is retained, 51 bases long and in frame from the first base. The germline V gene sets CDR1 to SNHLY and CDR2 to FYNNEI.

Following the manufacturer's recommendations, the immunoSEQ kit was used to generate TCR beta libraries from genomic DNA. To prepare the libraries, a first multiplex PCR with proprietary primers was run, followed by a second PCR that added unique barcodes, and a bead cleanup was done after each round. Each sample batch included a kit-provided positive control reaction and a negative control reaction. The final libraries were assessed on an Agilent 4200 TapeStation D1000 ScreenTape, pooled by volume, and quantified by qPCR. Sequencing was performed on an Illumina NextSeq500 with a MidOutput 150-cycle cartridge, and 156 Read1 and 15 Index1 cycles were run with kit custom primers. The pooled library was loaded at approximately 0.95 pM with an approximately 22% PhiX control spike-in. The published analysis was carried out like this. The vendor-processed data were analyzed in R, and a clonotype was defined as all T cells that share the same CDR3 nucleotide sequence. In the clone abundance analyses, frequencies were normalized to the 10,000 most abundant clones in each sample. Before analysis, public T cell clones were removed, and these numbered fewer than six per sample on average. Tumor-enriched and baseline blood-enriched clonotypes were defined by at least a 32-fold difference in abundance between compartments. Clonotypes expanded or contracted between blood time points were identified with a beta-binomial differential abundance model. Tumor-blood repertoire similarity was measured with the Baroni-Urbani and Buser coefficient, and groups were compared using two-tailed Wilcoxon tests in R. The clones in this table, taken by TCRdb from immuneACCESS, are in-frame only. Not every clone is retained; where verified, under half of the shortfall comes from an unresolved V gene, and the cause of the rest is unknown. The V and J calls and clone size were taken over from that table, and D and trimming were inferred from the DNA. This sample gives about 47,000 clones in total; 75% to 90% of them show up just once. The top ten clones comprise around 28% of the sample.

The sequence was collected from a woman aged 70-85 years with renal cell carcinoma. This sample comprised blood, obtained from a patient whose treatment included radiotherapy and nephrectomy. The chain is assembled from TRBV2 and TRBJ2-7, and 10 junctional nucleotides match TRBD1. The CDR3 corresponds to CARSTFINRDRGYEQYF. The nucleotides are TGTGCCAGATCCACTTTCATAAACCGGGACAGGGGCTACGAGCAGTACTTC.